This is a list of T cell receptor beta chains from one sample in a study of tumor-infiltrating lymphocytes in primary liver carcinoma. TCRdb reanalysed the multiplex PCR reads using MiXCR and keeps one entry per CDR3 protein. The sample has roughly 120,000 distinct CDR3 sequences, roughly three fifths seen once. Sequencing was done on a sample of liver tumor tissue from sampling region 3. These receptors all stem from a woman aged 60-75 years with primary liver carcinoma and hepatitis B virus infection. The CDR3 runs from the conserved cysteine through the conserved F or W.

cdr3_length: 13
j_call: TRBJ2-7
v_call: TRBV11-2
cdr3_aa: CASSPYGGSEQYF

cdr3_length: 13
j_call: TRBJ1-5
v_call: TRBV2
cdr3_aa: CISSAGGYQPQHF

cdr3_length: 13
j_call: TRBJ1-2
v_call: TRBV4-1
cdr3_aa: CASSQAQGYGYTF

cdr3_length: 13
j_call: TRBJ2-7
v_call: TRBV6-2/TRBV6-3
cdr3_aa: CASSLRDHYEQYF

cdr3_length: 13
j_call: TRBJ2-7
v_call: TRBV29-1
cdr3_aa: CSVAPTGGYEQYF

cdr3_length: 13
j_call: TRBJ2-5
v_call: TRBV29-1
cdr3_aa: CSVRSGRGETQYF

cdr3_length: 15
j_call: TRBJ2-3
v_call: TRBV30
cdr3_aa: CAWSSGLGRAGTQYF

cdr3_length: 16
j_call: TRBJ2-5
v_call: TRBV14
cdr3_aa: CNTTRSTGEAWETQYF

cdr3_length: 13
j_call: TRBJ2-3
v_call: TRBV28
cdr3_aa: CASSYQPTDTQYF

cdr3_length: 17
j_call: TRBJ2-1
v_call: TRBV14
cdr3_aa: CASSQEYGTSVSLEQFF

cdr3_length: 15
j_call: TRBJ2-2
v_call: TRBV6-5
cdr3_aa: CASSYDSPNTGELFF

cdr3_length: 15
j_call: TRBJ2-3
v_call: TRBV11-2
cdr3_aa: CASSSGLAGPDTQYF

cdr3_length: 15
j_call: TRBJ2-5
v_call: TRBV7-8
cdr3_aa: CASSLRWTEQETQCF

cdr3_length: 16
j_call: TRBJ2-3
v_call: TRBV5-6
cdr3_aa: CASSLEQGAATDTQYF

cdr3_length: 14
j_call: TRBJ2-5
v_call: TRBV5-1
cdr3_aa: CASSLLRGQETQYF

cdr3_length: 15
j_call: TRBJ2-7
v_call: TRBV28
cdr3_aa: CASREAGTGIYEQYF

cdr3_length: 16
j_call: TRBJ2-7
v_call: TRBV30
cdr3_aa: CATERTSGLFSYEQYF

cdr3_length: 14
j_call: TRBJ1-2
v_call: TRBV11-2
cdr3_aa: CASRLAGIKYGYTF

cdr3_length: 15
j_call: TRBJ1-4
v_call: TRBV12-3/TRBV12-4
cdr3_aa: CASSLGISTNEKLFF

cdr3_length: 17
j_call: TRBJ1-1
v_call: TRBV5-1
cdr3_aa: CASSVGGRKPMNTEAFF

cdr3_length: 14
j_call: TRBJ2-1
v_call: TRBV14
cdr3_aa: CASSQSRGLNEQFF

cdr3_length: 14
j_call: TRBJ2-1
v_call: TRBV11-2
cdr3_aa: CARNLDGNCNEQFF

cdr3_length: 13
j_call: TRBJ2-7
v_call: TRBV12-3/TRBV12-4
cdr3_aa: CASSRTESYEQYF

cdr3_length: 13
j_call: TRBJ2-1
v_call: TRBV29-1
cdr3_aa: CSVVRRGYNEQFF

cdr3_length: 14
j_call: TRBJ2-7
v_call: TRBV12-3/TRBV12-4
cdr3_aa: CASSSGVSSYEQYF

cdr3_length: 15
j_call: TRBJ2-2
v_call: TRBV11-2
cdr3_aa: CASSLTPGINGELFF

cdr3_length: 15
j_call: TRBJ2-7
v_call: TRBV7-8
cdr3_aa: CASSLELAGYNERYF

cdr3_length: 15
j_call: TRBJ2-1
v_call: TRBV12-3/TRBV12-4
cdr3_aa: CANTLVGQGDSEQFF

cdr3_length: 16
j_call: TRBJ2-1
v_call: TRBV5-6
cdr3_aa: CASSPGTNPPLNEQFF

cdr3_length: 16
j_call: TRBJ2-1
v_call: TRBV11-2
cdr3_aa: CASSFRLAGGWDEQFF

cdr3_length: 13
j_call: TRBJ2-7
v_call: TRBV11-2
cdr3_aa: CASCLGHNSDQYF

cdr3_length: 15
j_call: TRBJ2-2
v_call: TRBV5-4
cdr3_aa: CASSTTQVNTGELLF

cdr3_length: 15
j_call: TRBJ2-7
v_call: TRBV6-5
cdr3_aa: CASSYGAEPPYEQYF

cdr3_length: 14
j_call: TRBJ2-3
v_call: TRBV11-3
cdr3_aa: CASSYRPAADTQYF

cdr3_length: 15
j_call: TRBJ1-4
v_call: TRBV15
cdr3_aa: CATIRVHRDDEKLFF

cdr3_length: 11
j_call: TRBJ2-7
v_call: TRBV11-2
cdr3_aa: CASSPDYGQYF

cdr3_length: 15
j_call: TRBJ2-6
v_call: TRBV24-1
cdr3_aa: CATSEGRGEANVLTF

cdr3_length: 14
j_call: TRBJ2-2
v_call: TRBV11-3
cdr3_aa: CVSSLAGGTGGLFF

cdr3_length: 13
j_call: TRBJ1-1
v_call: TRBV6-5
cdr3_aa: CASSYEPNTEAFF

cdr3_length: 16
j_call: TRBJ2-1
v_call: TRBV5-1
cdr3_aa: CASSISSGYSYNEQFF

cdr3_length: 16
j_call: TRBJ2-1
v_call: TRBV11-2
cdr3_aa: CASSLEMGMPYNEQFF

cdr3_length: 15
j_call: TRBJ1-5
v_call: TRBV12-3/TRBV12-4
cdr3_aa: CASSPTTRSDQPQHF

cdr3_length: 14
j_call: TRBJ2-3
v_call: TRBV11-2
cdr3_aa: CAISLQSDTDTQYF

cdr3_length: 15
j_call: TRBJ2-2
v_call: TRBV5-4
cdr3_aa: CASSYGGANTGELFF

cdr3_length: 15
j_call: TRBJ2-7
v_call: TRBV11-2
cdr3_aa: CASSSHLGQIYDQYF

cdr3_length: 15
j_call: TRBJ1-2
v_call: TRBV14
cdr3_aa: CASSQDTYRSLGYTF

cdr3_length: 11
j_call: TRBJ1-4
v_call: TRBV6-1
cdr3_aa: CATSDYHGMLF

cdr3_length: 16
j_call: TRBJ2-7
v_call: TRBV5-1
cdr3_aa: CASSLEAQGPLYEQYF